This T cell receptor beta chain comes out of a study of preoperative IRX-2 immunotherapy in early breast cancer. This CDR3 is 14 amino acids long. Looked up from germline, CDR1 is LNHDA and CDR2 is SQIVND (reference sequence). The germline V and J ends were trimmed by 4 bases and 2 bases, with 9 bases remaining between them. Assay: immunoSEQ multiplex PCR; the TCRdb copy retains only in-frame clones and omits some. The sample has fewer than 25,000 clones, around 90% seen once. Treatment defined: preoperative locoregional IRX-2 cytokine immunotherapy. Preoperative locoregional IRX-2 cytokine immunotherapy was tested in the phase Ib source study.

The sequence derives from a human donor with breast cancer. This specimen was tumor tissue, taken after IRX-2 immunotherapy. The chain employs TRBV19 and TRBJ1-3; D not certain. The CDR3 nucleotides are TGTGCCAGTAGTAAGGGTGGCACTGGAAACACCATATATTTT. Its protein product is CASSKGGTGNTIYF.